This is a list of T cell receptor beta chains from one sample in a study of blood T cell repertoires in COVID-19. Sequencing used immunoSEQ multiplex PCR; TCRdb keeps in-frame clones, though not all of them. The sample includes hundreds of thousands of clones, about 90% of them seen just once. The specimen was peripheral blood. The origin of the receptors is a woman between 18 and 30 years old who had recovered from COVID-19. CDR3s include the opening cysteine and the closing phenylalanine or tryptophan. Clone sizes are given selectively: once, few, many, or a class where the clone is expanded.

CDR3aa | v_gene | abundance
CASSQDVSYGYTF | TRBV4-3 | -
CASSIGRGRGRNSNYGYTF | TRBV19 | -
CASSLAGGSNSPLHF | TRBV5-6 | -
CASSYTTGLRTEAFF | TRBV6-5 | -
CASSLLTSGKHEQFF | TRBV7-9 | -
CASSYGGREQFF | TRBV6-2/TRBV6-3 | -
CASSPRTGDLGTGELFF | TRBV7-9 | -
CASSYSTGGYTF | TRBV6-2/TRBV6-3 | -
CASSWGDRVWYYGYTF | TRBV5-1 | -
CASSPGQNTGELFF | TRBV4-3 | -
CASSLSALRTSFQETQYF | TRBV11-2 | -
CANAGSMNTEAFF | TRBV16 | -
CASSVGVAGANVLTF | TRBV25-1 | -
CASSFLTTGALSAFF | TRBV5-8 | -
CASSQDYGTGQAFF | TRBV4-3 | -
CASSQGRGAAGNTIYF | TRBV4-1 | -
CAISEGYGSSNYGYTF | TRBV10-3 | few
CASSKILANYGYTF | TRBV28 | -
CASSTTGTDPDTQYF | TRBV11-2 | -
CASSLTQGMGSPLHF | TRBV5-1 | few
CASSSLAGVADTQYF | TRBV5-1 | -
CASSRTGPSSGNTIYF | TRBV5-6 | few
CASSINAPSYNEQFF | TRBV19 | -
CATKTGGIYGYTF | TRBV6-5 | -
CASSRPGQGKETQYF | TRBV19 | -
CASSQDKGRSYNEQFF | TRBV3-1/TRBV3-2 | -
CASSQEGLAKNIQYF | TRBV3-1/TRBV3-2 | -
CASLLPGRNTEAFF | TRBV2 | -
CATSEVPGGYTF | TRBV24-1 | -
CASSLYRFGEKLFF | TRBV5-1 | -
CATSRGGGYTF | TRBV24-1 | once
CASSLERGSTEAFF | TRBV11-3 | -
CASRLSGQYDETQYF | TRBV10-2 | once
CASSLRLDHNEQFF | TRBV5-1 | -
CASSLDGTGELFF | TRBV7-2 | -
CASLVDRAVNNEQFF | TRBV2 | -
CASHEARRQGYGYTF | TRBV6-5 | once
CASSLEPGTADNEQFF | TRBV5-1 | -
CASTLGLGPEQFF | TRBV5-6 | -
CASSPRYSGNTIYF | TRBV9 | -
CASSQDSAAGGHETQYF | TRBV4-3 | -
CASSPGDTGTAVFLEQFF | TRBV7-9 | -
CASSLGWGDLVNEQFF | TRBV11-2 | -
CASSLWRTAGNTIYF | TRBV7-2 | once
CASSQDTQIRSNSPLHF | TRBV4-3 | -
CASKPNTEAFF | TRBV6-5 | -
CASSYRREGTGELFF | TRBV6-6 | -
CASSYTANQPQHF | TRBV6-5 | -
CASSDAGMNTEAFF | TRBV9 | -
CASSLGLAGGPSGNEQFF | TRBV7-2 | -
CATKPLGGLEPQHF | TRBV10-3 | -
CASSGVGGTEAFF | TRBV25-1 | -